What follows are 11 T cell receptor beta chains derived from one specimen sequenced in a study of blood T cell repertoires in COVID-19. Clones were sequenced by immunoSEQ multiplex PCR, and TCRdb holds only the in-frame ones, with some missing. The sample yields under 300,000 clones, roughly 84% seen once. Sequencing was done on a sample of peripheral blood. The receptors derive from a woman between 40 and 50 years old who had recovered from COVID-19.

The chain combines TRBV30 with TRBJ2-6; possible D gene TRBD2, 6 bases. V lost 1 base and J 2 bases, leaving 6 bases between the germline ends. Germline V CDR1 and CDR2: GTSNPN, SVGIG (reference sequence). This CDR3 is 14 amino acids long. The CDR3 spells CAWSGGAGANVLTF. The CDR3 region has the DNA TGTGCCTGGAGTGGCGGGGCTGGGGCCAACGTCCTGACTTTC.

This chain connects TRBV7-8 to TRBJ2-7, with D unclear. Per germline, CDR1 SGHVS and CDR2 FQNEAQ. Trimming pared 5 bases from V and 4 bases from J, leaving 9 bases between. The CDR3 contains 12 residues. The CDR3 DNA reads TGTGCCAGCAGCCCGCGTACTTACGAGCAGTACTTC. Protein sequence: CASSPRTYEQYF.

The chain uses TRBV3-1 (or the pseudogene TRBV3-2) and TRBJ1-1; D ambiguous. The V gene's germline CDR1 is LGHDT and CDR2 YNNKEL (reference sequence). The CDR3 loop spans 16 amino acids. The V end was cut by 0 bases, the J end by 2 bases, with 13 bases between. The CDR3 sequence is CASSQDGLRANTEAFF. The CDR3 bases are TGTGCCAGCAGCCAAGATGGGCTGAGGGCTAACACTGAAGCTTTCTTT.

The chain joins TRBV4-3 to TRBJ2-1; 8 bases fit TRBD2. The CDR3 is made up of 15 amino acids. In germline, CDR1 is LGHNA, CDR2 YSLEER. Unmatched junction bases numbered 3, after V lost 1 base and J lost 4 bases. The CDR3 reads CASSQGTGGYNEQFF. The CDR3 region has the DNA TGCGCCAGCAGCCAAGGTACGGGGGGGTACAATGAGCAGTTCTTC.

The chain links TRBV6-5 to TRBJ1-5; D remains ambiguous. Trimming stripped 6 bases from V and 3 bases from J, with 9 bases between. Germline values: CDR1 MNHEY, CDR2 SVGAGI. The CDR3 length is 13 residues. The CDR3, as DNA: TGTGCCAGCAGACAGTCAACCAATCAGCCCCAGCATTTT. Translating it yields CASRQSTNQPQHF.

The chain employs TRBV12-3 or TRBV12-4 and TRBJ1-1; D unresolved. Trimming pared 5 bases from V and 3 bases from J, leaving 7 bases between. The CDR3 loop spans 12 amino acids. In DNA form, the CDR3 reads TGTGCCAGCAGTGGGGAGGACACTGAAGCTTTCTTT. Translation gives CASSGEDTEAFF.

The rearrangement uses TRBV19 and TRBJ1-5; possibly TRBD1 for D (6 bases). This CDR3 has 17 residues. Germline V CDR1 and CDR2: LNHDA, SQIVND (reference sequence). V was clipped by 4 bases and J by 0 bases, with 16 bases between them. CDR3 residues: CASSTTQGSHSNQPQHF. The DNA of the CDR3 is TGTGCCAGTAGTACTACTCAGGGGTCCCATAGCAATCAGCCCCAGCATTTT.

The J gene is TRBJ1-1, the V gene TRBV9, with unresolved D. CDR3 length: 13 residues. Deletions cut 4 bases from V and 10 bases from J, with 17 bases between. CDR1 SGDLS and CDR2 YYNGEE come from the germline V gene. CDR3 nucleotide sequence: TGTGCCAGCAGCCCAGGTATGGGTTTCATAGCTTTCTTT. Amino acid sequence: CASSPGMGFIAFF.

V usage is TRBV7-3 and J usage is TRBJ2-5; D possibly corresponds to TRBD1 (6 bases). V was clipped by 5 bases and J by 2 bases, with 12 bases between them. Germline CDR1 reads SGHTA; CDR2 reads FQGTGA. The CDR3 totals 14 residues. The CDR3 protein is CASSVGTHQETQYF. CDR3 in DNA: TGTGCCAGCAGCGTCGGGACACATCAAGAGACCCAGTACTTC. The whole variable domain, remainder taken from reference TRBV7-3 and TRBJ2-5, is GAGVSQTPSNKVTEKGKYVELRCDPISGHTALYWYRQSLGQGPEFLIYFQGTGAADDSGLPNDRFFAVRPEGSVSTLKIQRTERGDSAVYLCASSVGTHQETQYFGPGTRLLVL.

This clone showed up just a few times. The gene calls are TRBV6-5 and TRBJ1-2, with 8 bases lining up with TRBD1. The length of the CDR3 is 11 residues. The V gene's germline CDR1 is MNHEY and CDR2 SVGAGI. V was pared by 10 bases and J by 4 bases, with 2 bases of the junction left unmatched. The CDR3 sequence is CATGTGYGYTF. The CDR3 nucleotides are TGTGCCACCGGGACAGGCTATGGCTACACCTTC.

V usage is TRBV28 and J usage is TRBJ2-1, with TRBD2 matching over 8 bases. The V gene's germline CDR1 is MDHEN and CDR2 SYDVKM. The trim removed 5 bases at V and 2 bases at J, leaving 8 bases unmatched. The CDR3 is 16 residues long. This CDR3 reads CASSPYGAGAYNEQFF. The CDR3 nucleotides read TGTGCCAGCAGTCCCTACGGAGCGGGGGCCTACAATGAGCAGTTCTTC.